This TCR beta chain was recorded in a study of memory CD4+ T cells and cytomegalovirus serostatus. Study-level background: Of the healthy Belgian adults, 9 were CMV seropositive and fewer than 30 seronegative. General observations from the study: About 40% of the roughly 160 known CMV-associated TCRbeta sequences appeared in CD4+ memory.

The CDR3 contains 17 residues. J lost 1 base, V lost 1 base, and 9 bases had no gene match. In germline, CDR1 is LGHNA, CDR2 YSLEER. Points on this clone: Antigen: not known.

Profiled with immunoSEQ multiplex PCR; TCRdb holds only in-frame clones, not every one. The table includes 45,000 to 65,000 clones, roughly three quarters detected once. The sort gate was single viable CD3+CD4+CD8-CD45RO+ cells for memory CD4+ T cells. Serum IgG to CMV pp150, pp28, p38 and p52 defined serostatus. The TCR comes from an adult in good health and CMV-seronegative. The sequenced material came from memory CD4+ T cells from blood. The chain joins TRBV4-3 to TRBJ1-1, with 7 bases fitting TRBD1. The CDR3 loop is CASSQGVSGTANTEAFF. The CDR3 DNA reads TGCGCCAGCAGCCAAGGCGTCTCCGGGACAGCGAACACTGAAGCTTTCTTT.